The clone carrying this T cell receptor beta chain was detected many times. Antigen specificity is unknown. Attached unique molecular identifiers marked individual cDNA molecules. Each CDR3 protein is one row after TCRdb ran MiXCR on the 5' RACE reads. This sample has approximately 97,000 distinct CDR3 sequences, with about 10% found just once. Germline values: CDR1 SGHTA, CDR2 FQGTGA. CDR3 length: 16 amino acids. Trimming stripped 1 base from V and 4 bases from J, with 14 bases between. The source of the sample is a study of early T cells in non-severe SARS-CoV-2 infection. Across the study: Chains stayed unpaired after sequencing of bulk RNA from unsorted whole blood. The study, taken as a whole, reports: In VDJdb matching, anti-spike CD8 responses were favored while private and CD4 specificities went missing.

The sequencing used whole blood, collected at baseline. This clonotype originated in an adult who was a healthcare worker with PCR-confirmed SARS-CoV-2 infection or an uninfected control (not recorded which). The V call is TRBV7-3, the J call TRBJ2-1; weak D call: TRBD2 (5 bases). The CDR3 sequence: CASSLSGGRTYNEQFF. Here the CDR3 DNA reads TGTGCCAGCAGCTTAAGCGGCGGAAGGACTTACAATGAGCAGTTCTTC.